The TCR beta chain under discussion was sequenced for a study of Graves' ophthalmopathy and Graves' hyperthyroidism. The authors amplified TCR beta CDR3 regions from RNA transcripts. In the first round, RT-PCR was carried out with HTBI primers, and a multiplex PCR formed the second round. TCRdb redid the calling of the multiplex PCR reads with MiXCR, one entry per CDR3 protein. The data show approximately 480,000 distinct CDR3 sequences, under 15% seen once. This clonotype was recorded many times. V lost 5 bases and J lost 6; bases outside the gene matches: 14. CDR1 is SGHAT, CDR2 FQNNGV, per germline. This CDR3 spans 17 amino acids.

The specimen was blood. The source is a woman in her 30s with Graves' ophthalmopathy. The V gene is TRBV11-2, the J gene TRBJ2-4, with TRBD1 identical over 9 bases. CDR3 region: CASSITGGAYPGNIQYF. CDR3 DNA: TGTGCCAGCAGCATTACAGGGGGCGCATATCCGGGAAACATTCAGTACTTC.